The 24 T cell receptor beta chains given below trace back to one sample, sequenced in a study of cytomegalovirus exposure and HLA in healthy donors. Vbeta (60) and Jbeta (13) primers were used in the PCR. Clones were read by immunoSEQ multiplex PCR, and TCRdb kept only the in-frame ones, dropping some. The data show roughly 180,000 clones, approximately 88% seen once. The specimen was PBMCs. These TCRs come from a boy younger than 10 in good health and CMV-seronegative.

CDR3 sequence: CASIWTTLFYEQYF. CDR3 nucleotide sequence: TGTGCCAGCATTTGGACTACTCTCTTCTACGAGCAGTACTTC. The chain uses TRBV6-4 and TRBJ2-7; a possible D gene is TRBD2 (6 bases). Germline assignment: CDR1 MRHNA and CDR2 SNTAGT. This CDR3 comprises 14 residues. With 7 bases removed from V and 3 bases from J, the gap between germline ends came to 16 bases.

V gene TRBV14 combines with J gene TRBJ1-1; D is perhaps TRBD1 (5 bases). Germline loops: CDR1 SGHDN, CDR2 FVKESK. The V gene lost 5 bases and the J gene lost 1 base, with 20 bases spanning the gap. The CDR3 is 17 amino acids. CDR3: CASSSRRLQGRNTEAFF. Here the CDR3 DNA reads TGTGCCAGCAGCTCCCGGCGCCTTCAGGGAAGGAACACTGAAGCTTTCTTT.

The V and J genes are TRBV15 and TRBJ2-3; TRBD1 matches at 9 bases. V dropped 1 base and J dropped 2; count of bases not matched to a gene: 4. This CDR3 comprises 16 residues. CDR1 and CDR2 from the germline V gene are LNHNV and YYDKDF (reference sequence). CDR3 amino acids: CATSRAGTGYTDTQYF. The CDR3 DNA reads TGTGCCACCAGCAGAGCCGGGACAGGGTACACAGATACGCAGTATTTT.

This chain links TRBV6-5 with TRBJ1-1; TRBD1 matches at 9 bases. The CDR3 totals 15 residues. CDR1 MNHEY and CDR2 SVGAGI come from the germline V gene. Trimming cost V 5 bases and J 7 bases; bases outside gene matches: 11. The CDR3 reads CASSQTGTGRIEAFF. The CDR3, as DNA: TGTGCCAGCAGTCAAACCGGGACAGGGCGAATTGAAGCTTTCTTT.

V and J are TRBV2 and TRBJ2-1; the match to TRBD2 covers 16 bases. With 2 bases clipped from V and 15 bases from J, the junction kept 10 bases outside the gene matches. Germline loops: CDR1 SNHLY, CDR2 FYNNEI. The length of the CDR3 is 16 residues. As DNA, the CDR3 is TGTGCCAGCAGTGAAAATCTGGGACTAGCGGGAGGGCTAGCGTTCTTC. This gives the protein CASSENLGLAGGLAFF.

The chain recombines TRBV29-1 with TRBJ2-5, with 9 bases aligning to TRBD1. Germline trimming cut 5 bases from V and 5 bases from J; bases unmatched to any gene: 6. The CDR3 is made up of 13 amino acids. Germline V gene data show CDR1 as SQVTM and CDR2 as ANQGSEA. In DNA, the CDR3 is TGCAGCGTTACGGGACAGGGTCCGGAGACCCAGTACTTC. This codes for CSVTGQGPETQYF.

The chain joins TRBV12-5 to TRBJ1-5; no firm D call. CDR1 and CDR2 from the germline V gene are LGHNT and FRNRAP. This CDR3 contains 13 residues. The V gene lost 2 bases and the J gene lost 6 bases, with 8 bases spanning the gap. CDR3 nucleotide sequence: TGTGCTAGTGGTTTGATGGCTGGTCAGCCCCAGCATTTT. Amino acids: CASGLMAGQPQHF.

The chain couples TRBV29-1 to TRBJ1-2; tentatively, D is TRBD1 (5 bases). Per germline, CDR1 SQVTM and CDR2 ANQGSEA. V lost 6 bases, J lost 4 bases, and 12 bases lay in between. CDR3 size: 12 residues. The CDR3 bases are TGCAGCGTAAAAAGGGGAACCTATGGCTACACCTTC. Encoded protein: CSVKRGTYGYTF.

The chain joins TRBV2 to TRBJ1-3, with D maybe TRBD1 (5 bases). The CDR3 is 14 amino acids. V lost 5 bases, J lost 4 bases, and 12 bases lay in between. Germline assignment: CDR1 SNHLY and CDR2 FYNNEI. CDR3 residues: CASSQSGIGNTIYF. The CDR3 DNA is TGTGCCAGCAGTCAGTCAGGGATCGGAAACACCATATATTTT.

This chain links TRBV7-2 with TRBJ1-1; D call uncertain. V shed 5 bases and J shed 0 bases, with 16 bases lying between them. Per germline, CDR1 SGHTA and CDR2 FQGNSA. The CDR3 loop spans 16 amino acids. In nucleotides, the CDR3 is TGTGCCAGCAGCCCCCGGGATGGAGTCATGAACACTGAAGCTTTCTTT. Translation: CASSPRDGVMNTEAFF.

The V gene is TRBV6-5, the J gene TRBJ2-3, with D possibly being TRBD2 (6 bases). Germline V lookup: CDR1 MNHEY, CDR2 SVGAGI. V was clipped by 2 bases and J by 1 base, with 13 bases between them. This CDR3 has 16 residues. CDR3 region: CASSYESASGTDTQYF. CDR3 nucleotide sequence: TGTGCCAGCAGTTACGAGTCGGCTAGCGGCACAGATACGCAGTATTTT.

Points on this clone: Likely a read error: the CDR3 ends without its conserved phenylalanine or tryptophan. The limits of the CDR3 on the DNA are not certain, so only TCRdb's listed CDR3 is given. This sequence joins TRBV7-2 and TRBJ1-1; the table's D call of TRBD1 was not tested on the DNA. The germline CDR1 and CDR2 sequences are SGHTA and FQGNSA. The CDR3 length equals 12 residues, ends included. CDR3: CASSLAERGTSL.

The chain employs TRBV9 and TRBJ2-2; 9 bases agree with TRBD2. In germline, CDR1 is SGDLS, CDR2 YYNGEE. This CDR3 has 17 residues. Trimming removed 0 bases from V and 0 bases from J; junction bases left unmatched: 3. DNA of the CDR3: TGTGCCAGCAGCGTAGAGGCTAGCGGGGCGAACACCGGGGAGCTGTTTTTT. Its protein is CASSVEASGANTGELFF.

The chain combines TRBV7-3 with TRBJ2-3; 7 nucleotides match TRBD2. The V gene end was trimmed by 0 bases and the J gene end by 4 bases; junction bases not matched to a gene: 4. The CDR3 runs to 15 residues. Germline V gene lookup returns CDR1 SGHTA and CDR2 FQGTGA. The CDR3 DNA sequence: TGTGCCAGCAGCTTAACTGGGGGAGGGGCAGATACGCAGTATTTT. As protein: CASSLTGGGADTQYF.

The chain links TRBV7-9 to TRBJ2-2, with 7 bases matching TRBD2. Germline V gene data show CDR1 as SEHNR and CDR2 as FQNEAQ (reference sequence). Losses at the gene ends were 0 bases for V and 7 bases for J; bases not matched to a gene: 5. CDR3 length: 15 residues. The CDR3 DNA reads as TGTGCCAGCAGCTTAGCGGGAGGGCCCTTCGGGGAGCTGTTTTTT. Translated, it gives CASSLAGGPFGELFF.

The V and J genes are TRBV19 and TRBJ1-2; D gene unclear. The CDR3 contains 16 residues. Germline V CDR1 and CDR2: LNHDA, SQIVND (reference sequence). Trimming removed 1 base from V and 4 bases from J, with 16 bases in between. The CDR3 DNA reads as TGTGCCAGTAGTATAGTCTTTTTGGAGGAACCCTATGGCTACACCTTC. This codes for CASSIVFLEEPYGYTF.

This chain uses TRBV10-3 with TRBJ2-7; TRBD2 matches at 9 bases. This CDR3 comprises 15 residues. CDR1 is ENHRY, CDR2 SYGVKD, per germline. Losses at the gene ends were 5 bases for V and 1 base for J; bases not matched to a gene: 6. CDR3 DNA: TGTGCCATCAGTCGGGGCGGGGGGGCATCCTACGAGCAGTACGTC. Its translation: CAISRGGGASYEQYV.

This chain joins TRBV6-6 and TRBJ2-2, with 10 bases fitting TRBD2. CDR3 length: 16 amino acids. CDR1 and CDR2 (germline): MNHNY, SVGAGI (reference sequence). V trimming: 2 bases; J trimming: 7 bases; junction bases outside the gene matches: 7. CDR3 loop: CASSYDSSGGVGELFF. In nucleotides, the CDR3 is TGTGCCAGCAGTTACGATTCTAGCGGGGGTGTCGGGGAGCTGTTTTTT.

The V and J genes are TRBV2 and TRBJ1-2; 8 bases fit TRBD1. This CDR3 has 13 residues. J lost 2 bases, V lost 6 bases, and 2 bases had no gene match. CDR1 and CDR2 (germline): SNHLY, FYNNEI. The CDR3 reads CASRGQGNYGYTF. CDR3 in DNA: TGTGCCAGCAGAGGACAGGGAAACTATGGCTACACCTTC.

The rearrangement uses TRBV27 and TRBJ2-1; 7 bases align to TRBD2. The length of the CDR3 is 15 residues. The germline gives CDR1 MNHEY, CDR2 SMNVEV (reference sequence). V lost 4 bases to trimming and J lost 1 base; unmatched junction nucleotides: 4. CDR3 loop: CASSSSGPSYNEQFF. In DNA, the CDR3 is TGTGCCAGCAGTTCTAGCGGACCGTCCTACAATGAGCAGTTCTTC.

This chain joins TRBV6-6 and TRBJ2-3, with 10 bases fitting TRBD2. The V gene end was trimmed by 6 bases and the J gene end by 1 base; junction bases not matched to a gene: 4. There are 15 residues in the CDR3. Per the germline V gene, CDR1 is MNHNY and CDR2 is SVGAGI (reference sequence). CDR3 bases: TGTGCCAGCAGACCCGGGACTAGCGGCACAGATACGCAGTATTTT. This encodes CASRPGTSGTDTQYF.

V and J are TRBV10-3 and TRBJ2-3, with TRBD2 identical over 10 bases. The CDR3 consists of 14 residues. V shed 4 bases and J 6 bases; nucleotides not matched to a gene: 4. Per the germline V gene, CDR1 is ENHRY and CDR2 is SYGVKD. For the CDR3, the DNA is TGTGCCATCAGTGCCGGGACTAGCGTCGATACGCAGTATTTT. Protein product: CAISAGTSVDTQYF.

V usage is TRBV4-1 and J usage is TRBJ2-7, with 8 bases that match TRBD2. Trimming at V came to 0 bases and at J to 3 bases, leaving 10 bases not matched to a gene. The CDR3 totals 17 residues. The germline gives CDR1 MGHRA, CDR2 YSYEKL. The CDR3 bases are TGCGCCAGCAGCCAAGATTCGCCGGGAGCGGGAGACTACGAGCAGTACTTC. Encoded protein: CASSQDSPGAGDYEQYF.

The chain employs TRBV5-6 and TRBJ2-5, with D possibly being TRBD1 (7 bases). Germline V gene data show CDR1 as SGHDT and CDR2 as YYEEEE. CDR3 length: 15 amino acids. The V end lost 4 bases, the J end lost 4 bases, and 17 bases lay between the germline ends. The CDR3 spells CASSLLRGDAETQYF. CDR3 in DNA: TGTGCCAGCAGCCTCCTCAGGGGGGACGCAGAGACCCAGTACTTC.